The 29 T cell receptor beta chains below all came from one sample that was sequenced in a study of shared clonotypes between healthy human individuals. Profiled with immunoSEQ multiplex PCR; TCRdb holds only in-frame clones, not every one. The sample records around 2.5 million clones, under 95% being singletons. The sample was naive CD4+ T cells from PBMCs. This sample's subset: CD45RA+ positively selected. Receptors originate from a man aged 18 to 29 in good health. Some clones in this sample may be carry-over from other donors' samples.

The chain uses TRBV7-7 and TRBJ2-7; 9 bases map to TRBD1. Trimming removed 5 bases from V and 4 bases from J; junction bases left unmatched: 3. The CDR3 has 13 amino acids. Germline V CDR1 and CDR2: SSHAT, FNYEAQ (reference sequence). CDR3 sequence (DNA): TGTGCCAGCAGCGCGGGGACAGGGTACGAGCAGTACTTC. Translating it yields CASSAGTGYEQYF.

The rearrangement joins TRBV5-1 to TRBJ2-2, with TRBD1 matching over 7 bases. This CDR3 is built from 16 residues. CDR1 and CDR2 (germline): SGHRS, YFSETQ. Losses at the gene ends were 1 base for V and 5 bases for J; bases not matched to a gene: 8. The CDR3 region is CASSLFQGVDTGELFF. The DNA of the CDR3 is TGCGCCAGCAGCTTGTTCCAGGGGGTGGATACCGGGGAGCTGTTTTTT.

CDR3 DNA sequence: TGCGCCAGCAGCTTGGAGGGAGACCTCTCCTACGAGCAGTACTTC. Translating it yields CASSLEGDLSYEQYF. The J gene is TRBJ2-7, the V gene TRBV5-1; D is possibly TRBD2 (5 bases). CDR1 and CDR2 (germline): SGHRS, YFSETQ. The CDR3 spans 15 residues. V was trimmed by 0 bases and J by 0 bases, leaving 10 bases between them. The whole variable domain, remainder taken from reference TRBV5-1 and TRBJ2-7, is KAGVTQTPRYLIKTRGQQVTLSCSPISGHRSVSWYQQTPGQGLQFLFEYFSETQRNKGNFPGRFSGRQFSNSRSEMNVSTLELGDSALYLCASSLEGDLSYEQYFGPGTRLTVT.

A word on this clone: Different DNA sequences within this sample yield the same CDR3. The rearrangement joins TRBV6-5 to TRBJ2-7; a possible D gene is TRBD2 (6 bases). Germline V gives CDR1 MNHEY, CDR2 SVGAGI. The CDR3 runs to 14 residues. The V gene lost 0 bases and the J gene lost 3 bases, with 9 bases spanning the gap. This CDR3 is CASSYSGGFYEQYF. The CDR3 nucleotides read TGTGCCAGCAGTTACTCTGGGGGGTTCTACGAGCAGTACTTC.

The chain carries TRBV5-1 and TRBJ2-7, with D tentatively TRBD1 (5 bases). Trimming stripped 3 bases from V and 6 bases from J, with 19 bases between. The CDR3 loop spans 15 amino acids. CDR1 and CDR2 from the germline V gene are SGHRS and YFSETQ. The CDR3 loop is CASSSLMGHPGEQYF. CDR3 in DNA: TGCGCCAGCAGCTCCCTGATGGGGCACCCCGGCGAGCAGTACTTC.

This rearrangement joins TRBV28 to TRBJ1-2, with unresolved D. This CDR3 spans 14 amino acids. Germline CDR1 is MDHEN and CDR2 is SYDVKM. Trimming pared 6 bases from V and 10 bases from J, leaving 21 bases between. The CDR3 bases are TGTGCCAGCAGGCAACTAGCCGGGATGGGCTTCTACACCTTC. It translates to CASRQLAGMGFYTF.

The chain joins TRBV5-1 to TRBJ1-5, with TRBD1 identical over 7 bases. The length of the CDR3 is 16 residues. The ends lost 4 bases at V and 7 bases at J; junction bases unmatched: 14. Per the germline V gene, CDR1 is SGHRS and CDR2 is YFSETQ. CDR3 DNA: TGCGCCAGCAGCCCCCGGGCAGGGGGGCTGATCCAGCCCCAGCATTTT. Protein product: CASSPRAGGLIQPQHF.

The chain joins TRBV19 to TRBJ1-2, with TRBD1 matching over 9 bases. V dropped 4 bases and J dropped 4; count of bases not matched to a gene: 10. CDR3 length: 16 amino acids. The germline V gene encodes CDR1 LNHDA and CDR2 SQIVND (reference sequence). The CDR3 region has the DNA TGTGCCAGTAGTACATCCGGGACAGGGTCGCTCTATGGCTACACCTTC. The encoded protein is CASSTSGTGSLYGYTF.

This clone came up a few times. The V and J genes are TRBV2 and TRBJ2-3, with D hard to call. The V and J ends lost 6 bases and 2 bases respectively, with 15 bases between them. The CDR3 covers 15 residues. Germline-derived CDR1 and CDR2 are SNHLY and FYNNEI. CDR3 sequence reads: CASRLSTLSTDTQYF. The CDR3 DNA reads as TGTGCCAGCAGGCTATCTACACTCTCCACAGATACGCAGTATTTT.

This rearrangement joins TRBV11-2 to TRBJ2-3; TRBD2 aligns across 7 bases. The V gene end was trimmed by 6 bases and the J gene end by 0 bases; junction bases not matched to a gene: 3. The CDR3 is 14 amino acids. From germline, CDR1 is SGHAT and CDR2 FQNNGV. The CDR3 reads CASRSGGSTDTQYF. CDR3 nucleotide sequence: TGTGCCAGCAGGTCGGGAGGAAGCACAGATACGCAGTATTTT.

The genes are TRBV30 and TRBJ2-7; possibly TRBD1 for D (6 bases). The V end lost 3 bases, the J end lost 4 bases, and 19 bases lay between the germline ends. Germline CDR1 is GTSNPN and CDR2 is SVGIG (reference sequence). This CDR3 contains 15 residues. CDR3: CAWRGQGRGRYEQYF. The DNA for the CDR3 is TGTGCCTGGAGGGGCCAGGGCAGGGGAAGATACGAGCAGTACTTC.

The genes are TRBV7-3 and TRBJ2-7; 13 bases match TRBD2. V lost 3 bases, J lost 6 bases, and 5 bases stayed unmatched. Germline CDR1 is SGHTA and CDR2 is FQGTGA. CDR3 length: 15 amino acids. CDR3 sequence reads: CASSFGTSGIGEQYF. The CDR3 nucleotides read TGTGCCAGCAGCTTTGGGACTAGCGGGATTGGCGAGCAGTACTTC. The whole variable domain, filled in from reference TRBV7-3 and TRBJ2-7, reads GAGVSQTPSNKVTEKGKYVELRCDPISGHTALYWYRQSLGQGPEFLIYFQGTGAADDSGLPNDRFFAVRPEGSVSTLKIQRTERGDSAVYLCASSFGTSGIGEQYFGPGTRLTVT.

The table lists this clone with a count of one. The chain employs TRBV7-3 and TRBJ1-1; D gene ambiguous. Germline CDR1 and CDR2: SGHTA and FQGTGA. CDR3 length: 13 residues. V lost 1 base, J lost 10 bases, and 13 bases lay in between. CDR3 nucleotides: TGTGCCAGCAGCTTAAGTAGGGAGAAAGGAGCTTTCTTT. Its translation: CASSLSREKGAFF.

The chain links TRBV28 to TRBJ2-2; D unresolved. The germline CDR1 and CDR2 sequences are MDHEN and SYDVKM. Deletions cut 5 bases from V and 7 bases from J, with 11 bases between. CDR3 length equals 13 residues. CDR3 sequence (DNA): TGTGCCAGCAGTCGAGGCGCAATCGGGGAGCTGTTTTTT. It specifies CASSRGAIGELFF.

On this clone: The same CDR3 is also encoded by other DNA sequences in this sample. CDR3 protein: CASSSYTGELFF. For the CDR3, the DNA is TGTGCCAGCAGTTCCTACACCGGGGAGCTGTTTTTT. This sequence joins TRBV27 and TRBJ2-2, with D unclear. The germline V gene encodes CDR1 MNHEY and CDR2 SMNVEV (reference sequence). The CDR3 consists of 12 residues. The V gene lost 4 bases and the J gene lost 3 bases, with 3 bases spanning the gap.

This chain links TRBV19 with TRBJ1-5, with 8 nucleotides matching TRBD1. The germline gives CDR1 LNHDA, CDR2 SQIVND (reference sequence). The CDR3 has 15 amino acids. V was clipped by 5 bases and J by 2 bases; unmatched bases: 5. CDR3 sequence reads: CASSPNRGGNQPQHF. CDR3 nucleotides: TGTGCCAGTAGTCCTAACAGGGGGGGCAATCAGCCCCAGCATTTT. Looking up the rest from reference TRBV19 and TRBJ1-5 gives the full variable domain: DGGITQSPKYLFRKEGQNVTLSCEQNLNHDAMYWYRQDPGQGLRLIYYSQIVNDFQKGDIAEGYSVSREKKESFPLTVTSAQKNPTAFYLCASSPNRGGNQPQHFGDGTRLSIL.

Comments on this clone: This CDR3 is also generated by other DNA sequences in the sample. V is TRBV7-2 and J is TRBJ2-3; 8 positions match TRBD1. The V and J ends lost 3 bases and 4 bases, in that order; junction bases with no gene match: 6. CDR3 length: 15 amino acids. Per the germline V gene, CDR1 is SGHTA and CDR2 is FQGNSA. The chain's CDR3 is CASSFDRGRPDTQYF. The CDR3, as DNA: TGTGCCAGCAGCTTCGACAGGGGAAGACCAGATACGCAGTATTTT.

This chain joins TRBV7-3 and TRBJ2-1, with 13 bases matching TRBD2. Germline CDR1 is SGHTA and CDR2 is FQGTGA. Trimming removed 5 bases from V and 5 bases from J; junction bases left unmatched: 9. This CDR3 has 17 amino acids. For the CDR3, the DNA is TGTGCCAGCAGCCAGCGCCCAGGGACTAGCGGGAACAATGAGCAGTTCTTC. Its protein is CASSQRPGTSGNNEQFF.

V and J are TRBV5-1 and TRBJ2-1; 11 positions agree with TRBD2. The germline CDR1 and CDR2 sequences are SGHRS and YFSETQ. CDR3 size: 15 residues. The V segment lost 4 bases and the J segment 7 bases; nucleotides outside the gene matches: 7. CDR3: CASSPELAGANEQFF. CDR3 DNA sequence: TGCGCCAGCAGCCCTGAACTAGCGGGAGCGAATGAGCAGTTCTTC.

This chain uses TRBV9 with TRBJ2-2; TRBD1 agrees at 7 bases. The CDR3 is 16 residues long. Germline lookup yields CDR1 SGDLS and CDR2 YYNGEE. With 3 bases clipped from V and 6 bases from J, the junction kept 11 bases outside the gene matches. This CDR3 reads CASSARGRGYPGELFF. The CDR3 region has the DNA TGTGCCAGCAGCGCGAGGGGCAGGGGGTACCCCGGGGAGCTGTTTTTT.

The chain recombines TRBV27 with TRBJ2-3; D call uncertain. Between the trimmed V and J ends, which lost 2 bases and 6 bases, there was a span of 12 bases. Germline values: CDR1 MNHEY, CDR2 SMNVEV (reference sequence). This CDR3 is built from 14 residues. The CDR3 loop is CASSLNLKGDTQYF. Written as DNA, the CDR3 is TGTGCCAGCAGTTTAAACCTAAAAGGGGATACGCAGTATTTT.

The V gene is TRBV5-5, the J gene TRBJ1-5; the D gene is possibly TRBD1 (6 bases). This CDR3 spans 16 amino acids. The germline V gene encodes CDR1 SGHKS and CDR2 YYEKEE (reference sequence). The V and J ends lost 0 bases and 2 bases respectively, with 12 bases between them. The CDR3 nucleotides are TGTGCCAGCAGCTTGGGTCTCAGGGGTGGCAATCAGCCCCAGCATTTT. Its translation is CASSLGLRGGNQPQHF.

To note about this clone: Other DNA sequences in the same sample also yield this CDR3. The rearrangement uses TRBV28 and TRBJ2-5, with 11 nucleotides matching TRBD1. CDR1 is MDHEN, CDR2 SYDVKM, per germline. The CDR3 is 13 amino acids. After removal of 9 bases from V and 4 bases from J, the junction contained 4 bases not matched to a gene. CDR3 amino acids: CASGTGGRETQYF. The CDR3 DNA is TGTGCCAGTGGGACAGGGGGGCGAGAGACCCAGTACTTC.

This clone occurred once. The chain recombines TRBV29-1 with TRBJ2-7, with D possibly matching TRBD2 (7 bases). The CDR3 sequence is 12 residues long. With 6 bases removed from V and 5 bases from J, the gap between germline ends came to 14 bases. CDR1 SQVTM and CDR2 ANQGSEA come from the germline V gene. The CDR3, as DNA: TGCAGCGTGGGGGGGCCGAGCCACGAGCAGTACTTC. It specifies CSVGGPSHEQYF.

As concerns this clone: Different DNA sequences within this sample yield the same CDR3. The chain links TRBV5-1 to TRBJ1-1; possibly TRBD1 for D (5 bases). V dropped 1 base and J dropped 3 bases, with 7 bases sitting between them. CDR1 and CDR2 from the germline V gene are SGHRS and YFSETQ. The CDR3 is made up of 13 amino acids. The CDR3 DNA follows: TGCGCCAGCAGCTTGTTGGGGGACACTGAAGCTTTCTTT. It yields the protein CASSLLGDTEAFF.

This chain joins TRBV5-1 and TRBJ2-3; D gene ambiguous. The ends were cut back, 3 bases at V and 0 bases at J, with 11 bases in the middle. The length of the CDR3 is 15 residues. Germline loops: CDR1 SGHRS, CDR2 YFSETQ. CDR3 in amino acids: CASSWTDVSTDTQYF. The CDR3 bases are TGCGCCAGCAGCTGGACGGACGTTAGCACAGATACGCAGTATTTT.

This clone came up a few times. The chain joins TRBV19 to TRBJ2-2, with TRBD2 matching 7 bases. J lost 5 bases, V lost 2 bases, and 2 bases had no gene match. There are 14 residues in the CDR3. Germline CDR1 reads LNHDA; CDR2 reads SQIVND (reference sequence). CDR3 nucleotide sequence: TGTGCCAGTAGTATACTAGCGGTGACCGGGGAGCTGTTTTTT. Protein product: CASSILAVTGELFF.

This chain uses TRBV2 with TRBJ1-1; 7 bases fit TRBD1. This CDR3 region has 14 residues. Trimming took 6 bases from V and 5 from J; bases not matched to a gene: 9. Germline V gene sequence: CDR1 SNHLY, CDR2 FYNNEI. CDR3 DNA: TGTGCCAGCAGGGCACAGGGGAAGGGGACTGAAGCTTTCTTT. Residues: CASRAQGKGTEAFF. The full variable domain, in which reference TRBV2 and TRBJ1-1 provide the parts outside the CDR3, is EPEVTQTPSHQVTQMGQEVILRCVPISNHLYFYWYRQILGQKVEFLVSFYNNEISEKSEIFDDQFSVERPDGSNFTLKIRSTKLEDSAMYFCASRAQGKGTEAFFGQGTRLTVV.

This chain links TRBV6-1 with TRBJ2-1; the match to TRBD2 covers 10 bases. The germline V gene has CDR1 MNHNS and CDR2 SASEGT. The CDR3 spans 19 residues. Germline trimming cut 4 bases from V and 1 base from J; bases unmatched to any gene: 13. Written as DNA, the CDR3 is TGTGCCAGCAGTGTCCTCCTTCCGGGACTAGCGCTTTCCTACAATGAGCAGTTCTTC. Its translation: CASSVLLPGLALSYNEQFF.